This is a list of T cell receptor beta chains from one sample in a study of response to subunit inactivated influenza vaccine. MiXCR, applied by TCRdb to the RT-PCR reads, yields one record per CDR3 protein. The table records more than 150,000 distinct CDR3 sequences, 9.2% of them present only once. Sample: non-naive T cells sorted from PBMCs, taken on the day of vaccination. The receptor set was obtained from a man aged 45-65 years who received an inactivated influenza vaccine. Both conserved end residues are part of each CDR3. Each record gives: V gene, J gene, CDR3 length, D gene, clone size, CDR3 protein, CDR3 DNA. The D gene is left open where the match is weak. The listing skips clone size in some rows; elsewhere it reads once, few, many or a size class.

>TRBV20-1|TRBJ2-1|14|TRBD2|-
CSARVGGGNNEQFF
TGCAGTGCTAGAGTCGGGGGGGGGAACAATGAGCAGTTCTTC
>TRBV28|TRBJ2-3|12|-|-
CASSQSTDTQYF
TGTGCCAGCAGCCAGAGCACAGATACGCAGTATTTT
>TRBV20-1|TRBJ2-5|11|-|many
CSARAGETQYF
TGCAGTGCTAGAGCCGGAGAGACCCAGTACTTC
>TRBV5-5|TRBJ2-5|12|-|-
CASSAFGETQYF
TGTGCCAGCAGCGCATTCGGAGAGACCCAGTACTTC
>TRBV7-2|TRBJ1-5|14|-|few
CASTKSGAGQPQHF
TGTGCCAGCACCAAAAGTGGCGCGGGTCAGCCCCAGCATTTT
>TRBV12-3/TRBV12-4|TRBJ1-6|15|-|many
CASSLGGGLRSPLHF
TGTGCCAGCAGTTTAGGCGGAGGACTGAGATCACCCCTCCACTTT
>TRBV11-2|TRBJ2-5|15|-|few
CASSLASWGLETQYF
TGTGCCAGCAGCTTAGCTTCTTGGGGGCTAGAGACCCAGTACTTC
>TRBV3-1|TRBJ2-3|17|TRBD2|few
CASSLILAGSRADTQYF
TGTGCCAGCAGCCTAATTCTAGCGGGGAGTCGGGCAGATACGCAGTATTTT
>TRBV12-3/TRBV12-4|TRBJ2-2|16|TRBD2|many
CASRGLAGSTTGELFF
TGTGCCAGCAGGGGACTAGCGGGATCGACCACCGGGGAGCTGTTTTTT
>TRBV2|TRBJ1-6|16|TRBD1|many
CASSEAQGDGNSPLHF
TGTGCCAGCAGTGAAGCGCAGGGGGACGGTAATTCACCCCTCCACTTT
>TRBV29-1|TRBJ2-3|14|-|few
CSASTGWRTDTQYF
TGCAGCGCCTCCACCGGGTGGCGAACAGATACGCAGTATTTT
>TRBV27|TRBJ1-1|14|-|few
CASSFINANTEAFF
TGTGCCAGCAGTTTTATAAATGCGAACACTGAAGCTTTCTTT
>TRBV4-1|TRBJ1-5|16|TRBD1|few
CASSQGTGGPNQPQHF
TGCGCCAGCAGCCAGGGGACAGGGGGCCCCAATCAGCCCCAGCATTTT
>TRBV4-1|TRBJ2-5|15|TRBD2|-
CASSFNGGGRETQYF
TGCGCCAGCAGCTTCAACGGCGGGGGGCGAGAGACCCAGTACTTC
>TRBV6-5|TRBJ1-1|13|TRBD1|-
CASSSTGDLRAFF
TGTGCCAGCAGTTCGACAGGGGACCTTCGGGCTTTCTTT
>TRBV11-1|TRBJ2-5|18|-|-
CASSLSHGWGGRGETQYF
TGTGCCAGCAGCTTATCTCATGGCTGGGGGGGCCGAGGAGAGACCCAGTACTTC
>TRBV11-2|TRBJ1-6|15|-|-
CASSILTSYNSPLHF
TGTGCCAGCAGCATCCTGACATCCTATAATTCACCCCTCCACTTT
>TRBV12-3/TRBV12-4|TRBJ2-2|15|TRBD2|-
CASSPRASGTGELFF
TGTGCCAGCAGTCCCCGGGCTAGCGGGACCGGGGAGCTGTTTTTT
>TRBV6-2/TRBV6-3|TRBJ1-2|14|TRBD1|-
CASSYQGASYGYTF
TGTGCCAGCAGTTACCAGGGGGCGTCCTATGGCTACACCTTC
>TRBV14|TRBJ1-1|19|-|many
CASSQDVKDLRGLNTEAFF
TGTGCCAGCAGCCAAGATGTTAAAGATTTACGGGGGCTTAACACTGAAGCTTTCTTT